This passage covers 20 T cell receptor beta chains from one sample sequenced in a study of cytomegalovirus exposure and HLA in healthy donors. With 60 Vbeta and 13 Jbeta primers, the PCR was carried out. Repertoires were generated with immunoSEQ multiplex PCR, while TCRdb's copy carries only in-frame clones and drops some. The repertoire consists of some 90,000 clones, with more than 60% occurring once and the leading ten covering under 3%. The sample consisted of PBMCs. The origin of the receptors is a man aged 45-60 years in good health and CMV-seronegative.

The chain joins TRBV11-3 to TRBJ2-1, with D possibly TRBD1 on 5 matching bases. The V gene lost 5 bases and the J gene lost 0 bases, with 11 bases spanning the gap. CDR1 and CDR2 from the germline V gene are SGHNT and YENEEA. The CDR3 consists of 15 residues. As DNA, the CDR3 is TGTGCCAGCAGCCGGACACAGAGCTCCTACAATGAGCAGTTCTTC. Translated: CASSRTQSSYNEQFF.

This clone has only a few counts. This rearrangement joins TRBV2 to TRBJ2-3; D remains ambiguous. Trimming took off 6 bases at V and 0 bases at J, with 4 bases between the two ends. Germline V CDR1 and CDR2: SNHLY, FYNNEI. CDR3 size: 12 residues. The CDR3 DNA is TGTGCCAGCAGACAGAGCACAGATACGCAGTATTTT. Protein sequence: CASRQSTDTQYF.

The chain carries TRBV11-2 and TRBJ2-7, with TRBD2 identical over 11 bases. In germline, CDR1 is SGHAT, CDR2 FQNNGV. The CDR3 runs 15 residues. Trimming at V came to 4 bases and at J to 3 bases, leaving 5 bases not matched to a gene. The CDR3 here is CASSYLAGGNYEQYF. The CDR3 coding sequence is TGTGCCAGCAGCTACCTAGCGGGGGGCAACTACGAGCAGTACTTC.

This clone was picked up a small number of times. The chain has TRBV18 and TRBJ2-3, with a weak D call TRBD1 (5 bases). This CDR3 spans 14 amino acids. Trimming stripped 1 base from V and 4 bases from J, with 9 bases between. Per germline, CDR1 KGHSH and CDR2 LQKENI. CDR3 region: CASSPRAGPDTQYF. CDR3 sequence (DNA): TGTGCCAGCTCACCACGGGCAGGGCCAGATACGCAGTATTTT.

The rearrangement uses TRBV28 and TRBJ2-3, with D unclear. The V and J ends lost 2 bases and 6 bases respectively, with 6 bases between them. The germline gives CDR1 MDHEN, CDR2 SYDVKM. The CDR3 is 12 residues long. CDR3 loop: CASSLASDTQYF. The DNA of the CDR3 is TGTGCCAGCAGTTTAGCGTCGGATACGCAGTATTTT.

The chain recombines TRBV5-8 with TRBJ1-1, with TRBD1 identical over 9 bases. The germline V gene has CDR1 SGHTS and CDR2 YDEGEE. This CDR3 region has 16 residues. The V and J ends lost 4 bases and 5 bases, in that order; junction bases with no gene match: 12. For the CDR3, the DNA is TGTGCCAGCAGCCAAGACAGGGACAGGGTTGCGACTGAAGCTTTCTTT. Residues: CASSQDRDRVATEAFF.

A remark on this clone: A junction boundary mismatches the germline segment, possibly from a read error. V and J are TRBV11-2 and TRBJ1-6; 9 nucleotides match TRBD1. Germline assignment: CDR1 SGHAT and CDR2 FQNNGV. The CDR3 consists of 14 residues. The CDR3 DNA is TGTGCCAGCAGCATAGACAGGGGGAATTCACCCCTCCACTTT. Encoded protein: CASSIDRGNSPLHF.

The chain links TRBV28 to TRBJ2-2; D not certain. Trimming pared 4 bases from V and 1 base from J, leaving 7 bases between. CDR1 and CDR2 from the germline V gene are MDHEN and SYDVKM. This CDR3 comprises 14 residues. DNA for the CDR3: TGTGCCAGCAGTTACGGCGGGAACACCGGGGAGCTGTTTTTT. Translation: CASSYGGNTGELFF.

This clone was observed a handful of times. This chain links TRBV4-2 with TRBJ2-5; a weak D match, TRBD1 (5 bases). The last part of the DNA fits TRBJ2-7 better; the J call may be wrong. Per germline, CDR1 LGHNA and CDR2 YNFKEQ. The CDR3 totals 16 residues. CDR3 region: CASSQEVSGLTYEQYF. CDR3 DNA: TGTGCCAGCAGCCAAGAGGTTTCAGGGTTGACCTACGAGCAGTACTTC.

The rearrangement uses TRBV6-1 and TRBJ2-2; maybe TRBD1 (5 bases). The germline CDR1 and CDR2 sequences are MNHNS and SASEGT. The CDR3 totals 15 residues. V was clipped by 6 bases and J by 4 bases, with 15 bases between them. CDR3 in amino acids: CASSPILTGTGELFF. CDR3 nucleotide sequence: TGTGCCAGCAGCCCAATCCTAACAGGCACCGGGGAGCTGTTTTTT.

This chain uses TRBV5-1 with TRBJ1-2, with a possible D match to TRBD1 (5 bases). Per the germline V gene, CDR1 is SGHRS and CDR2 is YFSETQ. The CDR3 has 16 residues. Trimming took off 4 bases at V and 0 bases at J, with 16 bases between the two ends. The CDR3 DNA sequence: TGCGCCAGCAGCCCCCTAGACAGTCACCCTAACTATGGCTACACCTTC. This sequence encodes CASSPLDSHPNYGYTF. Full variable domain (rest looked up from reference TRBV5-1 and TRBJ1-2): KAGVTQTPRYLIKTRGQQVTLSCSPISGHRSVSWYQQTPGQGLQFLFEYFSETQRNKGNFPGRFSGRQFSNSRSEMNVSTLELGDSALYLCASSPLDSHPNYGYTFGSGTRLTVV.

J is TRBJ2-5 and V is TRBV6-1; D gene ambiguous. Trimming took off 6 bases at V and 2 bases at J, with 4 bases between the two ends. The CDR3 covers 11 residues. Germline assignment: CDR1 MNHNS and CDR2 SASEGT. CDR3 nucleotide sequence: TGTGCCAGCAGCAGACAAGAGACCCAGTACTTC. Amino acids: CASSRQETQYF.

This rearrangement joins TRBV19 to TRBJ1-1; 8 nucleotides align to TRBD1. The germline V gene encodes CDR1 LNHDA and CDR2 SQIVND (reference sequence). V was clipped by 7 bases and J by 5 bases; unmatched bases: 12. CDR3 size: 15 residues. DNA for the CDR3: TGTGCCAGTAATTCGTATGGACAGGGAGAAACTGAAGCTTTCTTT. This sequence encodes CASNSYGQGETEAFF.

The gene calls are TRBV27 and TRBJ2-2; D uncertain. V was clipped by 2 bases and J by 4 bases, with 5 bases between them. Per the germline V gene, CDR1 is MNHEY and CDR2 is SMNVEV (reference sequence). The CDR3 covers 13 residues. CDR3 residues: CASSLSSTGELFF. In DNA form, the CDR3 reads TGTGCCAGCAGTTTAAGTAGCACCGGGGAGCTGTTTTTT.

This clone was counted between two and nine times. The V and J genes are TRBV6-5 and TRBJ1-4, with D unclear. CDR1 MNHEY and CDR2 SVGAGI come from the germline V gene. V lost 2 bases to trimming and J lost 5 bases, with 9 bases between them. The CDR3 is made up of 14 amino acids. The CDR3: CASSYVGGNEKLFF. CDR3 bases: TGTGCCAGCAGTTACGTCGGAGGGAATGAAAAACTGTTTTTT.

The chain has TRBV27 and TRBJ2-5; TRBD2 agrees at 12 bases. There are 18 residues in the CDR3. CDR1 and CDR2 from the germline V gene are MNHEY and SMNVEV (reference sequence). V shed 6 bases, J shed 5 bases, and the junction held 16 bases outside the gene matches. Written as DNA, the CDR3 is TGTGCCAGCAGGCGACTTCCCACTAGCGGGGGGATCTGGGAGACCCAGTACTTC. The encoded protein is CASRRLPTSGGIWETQYF.

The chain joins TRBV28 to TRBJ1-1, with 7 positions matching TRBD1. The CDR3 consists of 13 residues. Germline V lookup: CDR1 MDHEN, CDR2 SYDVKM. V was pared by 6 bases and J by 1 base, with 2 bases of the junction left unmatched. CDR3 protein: CASRGTANTEAFF. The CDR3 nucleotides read TGTGCCAGCAGGGGGACAGCGAACACTGAAGCTTTCTTT. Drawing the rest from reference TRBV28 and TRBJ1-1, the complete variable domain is DVKVTQSSRYLVKRTGEKVFLECVQDMDHENMFWYRQDPGLGLRLIYFSYDVKMKEKGDIPEGYSVSREKKERFSLILESASTNQTSMYLCASRGTANTEAFFGQGTRLTVV.

In nucleotides, the CDR3 is TGCGCCAGCAGTGGCAGAAAAACCTACGAGCAGTACTTC. The encoded protein is CASSGRKTYEQYF. The V gene is TRBV5-1, the J gene TRBJ2-7; D ambiguous. Germline lookup yields CDR1 SGHRS and CDR2 YFSETQ. The V end was cut by 5 bases, the J end by 2 bases, with 11 bases between. The CDR3 consists of 13 residues.

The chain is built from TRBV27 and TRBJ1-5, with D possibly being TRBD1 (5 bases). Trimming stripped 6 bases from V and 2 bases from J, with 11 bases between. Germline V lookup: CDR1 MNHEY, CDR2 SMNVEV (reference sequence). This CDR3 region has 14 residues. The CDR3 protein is CASRGVLGNQPQHF. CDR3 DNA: TGTGCCAGCAGAGGGGTCTTAGGCAATCAGCCCCAGCATTTT.

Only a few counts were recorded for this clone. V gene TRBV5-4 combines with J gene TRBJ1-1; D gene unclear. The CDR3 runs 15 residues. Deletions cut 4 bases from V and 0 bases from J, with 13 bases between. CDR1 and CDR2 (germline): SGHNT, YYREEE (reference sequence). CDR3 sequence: CASSHPTGMNTEAFF. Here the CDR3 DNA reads TGTGCCAGCAGCCACCCGACGGGAATGAACACTGAAGCTTTCTTT.